This record covers a single TCR beta chain. The germline V gene encodes CDR1 KGHSH and CDR2 LQKENI. The CDR3 runs to 16 residues. V shed 0 bases and J 10 bases; nucleotides not matched to a gene: 10. The data are from a study of blood T cell repertoires in COVID-19. Whole-study context: The cDNA or gDNA used as material had been derived from T cells, B-cell-depleted T cells, or PBMCs.

The participants were between about 18 and 90 years old and came from some 25 US areas. Cohorts were based on clinical histories the participants reported. Source study methods: Counts of nucleated cells, estimated from reference gene primer amplification, were obtained. Clones were sequenced by immunoSEQ multiplex PCR, and TCRdb holds only the in-frame ones, with some missing. The DNA was the basis for D and trimming; V, J and clone size are from that table. The sample comprises fewer than 300,000 clones, approximately 90% of which are singletons, and approximately 9% rests with the top ten. The J gene is TRBJ2-1, the V gene TRBV18, with 9 bases aligning to TRBD2. Sequenced: PBMCs or T cells enriched from blood (not recorded which). This TCR came from a man aged 35-49 years who had recovered from COVID-19. The CDR3 sequence: CASSPPLAGTPGEQFF. The CDR3 nucleotides read TGTGCCAGCTCACCACCTCTAGCGGGAACTCCGGGAGAGCAGTTCTTC.